This T cell receptor beta chain appears in the sequencing data of a study of shared clonotypes between healthy human individuals. Study details: Participating donors consisted of two women and a few men aged 18 to 49.

Between the trimmed V and J ends, which lost 4 bases and 1 base, there was a span of 10 bases. This CDR3 contains 13 residues. Germline V gives CDR1 GTSNPN, CDR2 SVGIG (reference sequence). In the sorted-subset replicate PCRs, about 200 ng DNA, 25,000 to 35,000 T cell genomes, was used. Using immunoSEQ multiplex PCR, the repertoire was profiled, and TCRdb retains in-frame clones only, with some absent. The sample shows over 2 million clones, 90% to 95% of them seen only once. The sequence came from a man between 18 and 29 years old in good health. This sequence joins TRBV30 and TRBJ1-1, with D unresolved. The sequenced sample consisted of naive CD4+ T cells sorted from blood. As to subset: CD45RA+ positively selected. The CDR3 DNA reads as TGTGCCTGGAAACCCCTCGGGAACACTGAAGCTTTCTTT. Its translation: CAWKPLGNTEAFF.